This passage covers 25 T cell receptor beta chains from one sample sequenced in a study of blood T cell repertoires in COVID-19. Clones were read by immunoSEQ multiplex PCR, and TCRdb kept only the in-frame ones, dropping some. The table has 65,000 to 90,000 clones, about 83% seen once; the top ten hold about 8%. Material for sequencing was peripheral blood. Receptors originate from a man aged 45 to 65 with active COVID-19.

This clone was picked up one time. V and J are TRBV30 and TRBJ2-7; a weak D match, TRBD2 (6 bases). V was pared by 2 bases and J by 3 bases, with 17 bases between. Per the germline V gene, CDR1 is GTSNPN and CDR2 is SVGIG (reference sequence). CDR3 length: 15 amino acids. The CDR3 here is CAWSPGDLGNYEQYF. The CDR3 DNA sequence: TGTGCCTGGAGTCCGGGGGATCTAGGGAACTACGAGCAGTACTTC.

The CDR3 region has the DNA TGTGCCAGCACCCCTAGGACAGGGAGCTATGGCTACACCTTC. Amino acid sequence: CASTPRTGSYGYTF. V usage is TRBV6-5 and J usage is TRBJ1-2; 8 nucleotides align to TRBD1. With V trimmed by 7 bases and J by 4 bases, 8 bases remained unmatched. There are 14 residues in the CDR3. The germline V gene has CDR1 MNHEY and CDR2 SVGAGI.

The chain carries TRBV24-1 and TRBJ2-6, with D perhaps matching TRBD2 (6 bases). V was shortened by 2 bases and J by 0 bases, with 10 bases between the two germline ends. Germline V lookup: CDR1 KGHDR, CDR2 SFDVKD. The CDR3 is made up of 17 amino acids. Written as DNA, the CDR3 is TGTGCCACCAGTGATTGGGACTCCAACTCTGGGGCCAACGTCCTGACTTTC. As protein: CATSDWDSNSGANVLTF.

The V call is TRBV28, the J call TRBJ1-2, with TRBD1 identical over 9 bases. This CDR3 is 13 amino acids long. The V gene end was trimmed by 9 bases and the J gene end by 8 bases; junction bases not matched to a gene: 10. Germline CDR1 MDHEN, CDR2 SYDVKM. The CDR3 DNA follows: TGTGCCAGTAAAACACAGGGGGCAGGGGGCTACACCTTC. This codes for CASKTQGAGGYTF.

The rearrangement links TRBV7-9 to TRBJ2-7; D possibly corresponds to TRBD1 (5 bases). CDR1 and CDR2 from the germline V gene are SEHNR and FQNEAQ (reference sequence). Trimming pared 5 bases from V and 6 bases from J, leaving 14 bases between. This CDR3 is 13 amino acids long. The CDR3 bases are TGTGCCAGCAGCAACATAAGGGGCGGCGAGCAGTACTTC. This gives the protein CASSNIRGGEQYF.

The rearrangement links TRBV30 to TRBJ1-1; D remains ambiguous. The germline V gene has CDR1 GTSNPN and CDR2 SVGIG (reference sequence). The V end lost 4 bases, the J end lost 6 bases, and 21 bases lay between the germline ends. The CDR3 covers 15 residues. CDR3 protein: CAWIFSWSGNAEAFF. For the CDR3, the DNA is TGTGCCTGGATCTTTTCGTGGTCGGGGAATGCTGAAGCTTTCTTT.

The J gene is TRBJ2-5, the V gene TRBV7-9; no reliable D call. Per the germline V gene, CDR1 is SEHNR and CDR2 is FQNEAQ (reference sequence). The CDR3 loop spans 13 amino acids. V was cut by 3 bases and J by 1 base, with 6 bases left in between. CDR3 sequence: CASSFAGQETQYF. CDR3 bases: TGTGCCAGCAGCTTCGCAGGCCAAGAGACCCAGTACTTC.

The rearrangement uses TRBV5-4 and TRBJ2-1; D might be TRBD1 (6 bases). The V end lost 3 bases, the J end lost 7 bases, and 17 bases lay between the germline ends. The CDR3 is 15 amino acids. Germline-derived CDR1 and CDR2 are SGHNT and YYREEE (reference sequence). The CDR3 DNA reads TGTGCCAGCAGCTCTCCGGGAAGGGGGATGAATGAGCAGTTCTTC. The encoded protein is CASSSPGRGMNEQFF.

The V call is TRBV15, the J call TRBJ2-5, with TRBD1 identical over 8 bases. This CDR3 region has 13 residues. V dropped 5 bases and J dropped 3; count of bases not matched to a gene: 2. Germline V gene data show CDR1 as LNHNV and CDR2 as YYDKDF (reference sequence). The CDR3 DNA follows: TGTGCCACCAGCGGACAGGGAAAAGAGACCCAGTACTTC. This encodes CATSGQGKETQYF. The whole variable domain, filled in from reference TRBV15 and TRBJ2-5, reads DAMVIQNPRYQVTQFGKPVTLSCSQTLNHNVMYWYQQKSSQAPKLLFHYYDKDFNNEADTPDNFQSRRPNTSFCFLDIRSPGLGDTAMYLCATSGQGKETQYFGPGTRLLVL.

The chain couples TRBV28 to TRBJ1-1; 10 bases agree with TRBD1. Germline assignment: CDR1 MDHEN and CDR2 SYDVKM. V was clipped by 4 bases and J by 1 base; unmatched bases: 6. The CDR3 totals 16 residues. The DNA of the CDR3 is TGTGCCAGCAGTTATCTGGACAGGGGGAAGAACACTGAAGCTTTCTTT. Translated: CASSYLDRGKNTEAFF. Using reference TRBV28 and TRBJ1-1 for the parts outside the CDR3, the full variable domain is DVKVTQSSRYLVKRTGEKVFLECVQDMDHENMFWYRQDPGLGLRLIYFSYDVKMKEKGDIPEGYSVSREKKERFSLILESASTNQTSMYLCASSYLDRGKNTEAFFGQGTRLTVV.

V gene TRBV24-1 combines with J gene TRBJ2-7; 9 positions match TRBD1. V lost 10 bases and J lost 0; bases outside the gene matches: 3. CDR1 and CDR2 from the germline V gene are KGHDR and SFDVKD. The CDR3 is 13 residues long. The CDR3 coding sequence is TGTGCCACACAGGGGGCGAGCTCCTACGAGCAGTACTTC. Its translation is CATQGASSYEQYF.

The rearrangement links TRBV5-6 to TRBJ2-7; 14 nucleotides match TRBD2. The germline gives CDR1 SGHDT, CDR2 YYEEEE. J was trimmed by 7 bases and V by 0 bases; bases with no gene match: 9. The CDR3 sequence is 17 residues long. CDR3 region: CASSLGLAGGPKEEQYF. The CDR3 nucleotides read TGTGCCAGCAGCTTGGGACTAGCGGGAGGGCCTAAAGAAGAGCAGTACTTC.

The CDR3 nucleotides are TGTGCCAGCAGCGCGGACAGGGGGCCGGACGAGCAGTACTTC. Its protein is CASSADRGPDEQYF. The chain carries TRBV7-2 and TRBJ2-7; 11 bases fit TRBD1. The V gene end was trimmed by 5 bases and the J gene end by 5 bases; junction bases not matched to a gene: 5. The CDR3 runs 14 residues. Germline V gene lookup returns CDR1 SGHTA and CDR2 FQGNSA. Combining the CDR3 with reference TRBV7-2 and TRBJ2-7 gives the whole variable domain GAGVSQSPSNKVTEKGKDVELRCDPISGHTALYWYRQSLGQGLEFLIYFQGNSAPDKSGLPSDRFSAERTGGSVSTLTIQRTQQEDSAVYLCASSADRGPDEQYFGPGTRLTVT.

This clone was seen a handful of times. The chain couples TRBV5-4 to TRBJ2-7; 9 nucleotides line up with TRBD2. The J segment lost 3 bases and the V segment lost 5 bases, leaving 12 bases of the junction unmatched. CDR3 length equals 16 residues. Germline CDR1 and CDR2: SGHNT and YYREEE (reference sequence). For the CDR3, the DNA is TGTGCCAGCAGTCCAGGTGGTGCGGGGGGGCTCTACGAGCAGTACTTC. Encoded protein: CASSPGGAGGLYEQYF.

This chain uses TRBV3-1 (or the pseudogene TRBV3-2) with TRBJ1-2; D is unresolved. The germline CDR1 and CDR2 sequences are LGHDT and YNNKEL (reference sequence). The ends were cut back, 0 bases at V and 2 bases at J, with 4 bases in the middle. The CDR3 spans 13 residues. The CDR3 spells CASSQDRNYGYTF. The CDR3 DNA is TGTGCCAGCAGCCAAGACCGGAACTATGGCTACACCTTC.

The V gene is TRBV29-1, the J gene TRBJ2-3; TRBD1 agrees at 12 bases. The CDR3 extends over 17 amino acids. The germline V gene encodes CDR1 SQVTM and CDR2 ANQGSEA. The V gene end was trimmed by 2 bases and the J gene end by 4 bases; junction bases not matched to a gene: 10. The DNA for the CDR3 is TGCAGCGTTGAATATCCGTCCGGGACAGGGGGCTCAGATACGCAGTATTTT. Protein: CSVEYPSGTGGSDTQYF.

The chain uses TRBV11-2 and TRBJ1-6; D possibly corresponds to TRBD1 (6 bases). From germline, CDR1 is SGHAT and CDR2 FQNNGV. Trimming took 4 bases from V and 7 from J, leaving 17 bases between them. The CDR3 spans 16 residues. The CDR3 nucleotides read TGTGCCAGCAGCTCGCAACAGACAGGATACAATTCACCCCTCCACTTT. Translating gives CASSSQQTGYNSPLHF.

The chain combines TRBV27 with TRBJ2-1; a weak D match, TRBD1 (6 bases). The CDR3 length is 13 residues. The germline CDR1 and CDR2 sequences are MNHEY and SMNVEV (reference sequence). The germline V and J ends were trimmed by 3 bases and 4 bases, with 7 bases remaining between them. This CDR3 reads CASSFDRYNEQFF. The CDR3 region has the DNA TGTGCCAGCAGTTTTGACAGGTACAATGAGCAGTTCTTC.

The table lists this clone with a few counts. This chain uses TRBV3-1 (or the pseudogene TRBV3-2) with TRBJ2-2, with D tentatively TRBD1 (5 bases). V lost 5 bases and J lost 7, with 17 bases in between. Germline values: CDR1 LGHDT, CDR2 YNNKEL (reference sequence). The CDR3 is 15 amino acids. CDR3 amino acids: CASSRSRVTGGELFF. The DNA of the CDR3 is TGTGCCAGCAGCAGATCCAGGGTTACTGGCGGGGAGCTGTTTTTT.

In DNA, the CDR3 is TGTGCCTGGAGTGTACGGGACAGGGGGCGCTACGAGCAGTACTTC. This translates into CAWSVRDRGRYEQYF. The J gene is TRBJ2-7, the V gene TRBV30, with 12 bases fitting TRBD1. The germline V gene has CDR1 GTSNPN and CDR2 SVGIG (reference sequence). V trimming: 0 bases; J trimming: 3 bases; junction bases outside the gene matches: 3. This CDR3 is 15 amino acids long.

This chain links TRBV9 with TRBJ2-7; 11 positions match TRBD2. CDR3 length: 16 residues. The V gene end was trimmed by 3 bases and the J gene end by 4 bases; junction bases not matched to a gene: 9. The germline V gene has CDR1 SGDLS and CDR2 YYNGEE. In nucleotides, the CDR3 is TGTGCCAGCAGCGCCTTCGGTAGCGGGGGGGCTTACGAGCAGTACTTC. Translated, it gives CASSAFGSGGAYEQYF.

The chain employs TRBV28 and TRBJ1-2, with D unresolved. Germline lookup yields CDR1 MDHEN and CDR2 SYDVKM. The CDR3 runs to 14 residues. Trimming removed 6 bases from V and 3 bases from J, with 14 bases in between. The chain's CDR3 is CASSRTGTYYGYTF. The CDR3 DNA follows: TGTGCCAGCAGCCGGACGGGAACTTACTATGGCTACACCTTC.

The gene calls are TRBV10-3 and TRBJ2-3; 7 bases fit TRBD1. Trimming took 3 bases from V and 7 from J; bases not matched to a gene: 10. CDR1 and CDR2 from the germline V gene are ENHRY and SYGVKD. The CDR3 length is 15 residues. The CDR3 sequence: CAISDSPVGQNTQYF. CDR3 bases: TGTGCCATCAGTGACTCCCCTGTGGGACAGAATACGCAGTATTTT.

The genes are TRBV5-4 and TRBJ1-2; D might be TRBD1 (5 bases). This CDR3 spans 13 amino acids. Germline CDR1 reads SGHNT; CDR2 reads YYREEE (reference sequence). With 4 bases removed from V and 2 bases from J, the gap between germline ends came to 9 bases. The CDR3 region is CASSLDTNYGYTF. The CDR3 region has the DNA TGTGCCAGCAGCCTGGACACCAACTATGGCTACACCTTC.

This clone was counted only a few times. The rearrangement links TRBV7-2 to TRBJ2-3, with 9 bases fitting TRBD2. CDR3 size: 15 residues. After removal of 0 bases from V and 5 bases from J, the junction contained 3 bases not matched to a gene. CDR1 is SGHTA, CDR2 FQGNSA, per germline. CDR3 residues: CASSLAGLALDTQYF. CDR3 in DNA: TGTGCCAGCAGCTTAGCCGGACTAGCGCTAGATACGCAGTATTTT.